This T cell receptor beta chain stems from a study of control samples from healthy donors and cancer patients. There are 14 residues in the CDR3. Trimming shortened V by 4 bases and J by 2 bases, and 12 bases separated the two germline ends. Sequencing was performed with immunoSEQ multiplex PCR; in TCRdb, only in-frame clones are kept and a portion is missing. The data show about 92,000 clones, roughly 78% seen once. The receptor's source is a woman in her sixties or seventies in good health. The rearrangement uses TRBV5-3 and TRBJ2-5, with D perhaps matching TRBD1 or TRBD2 (5 bases each). TRBV5-3 is marked as an open reading frame, function uncertain. What was sequenced was blood. The CDR3 DNA is TGTGCCAGAAGCGGATGGGACCTACAAGAGACCCAGTACTTC. Translated: CARSGWDLQETQYF.